This T cell receptor (beta chain) appears in the sequencing data of a study of breast tumors, draining lymph nodes, adjacent tissues. The lymph nodes were axillary draining lymph nodes from breast cancer patients. General study results and limits: Findings are consistent with lymph node origin and intratumoral expansion of most tumor T cells. Compared with lymph nodes, tumors were less diverse; compared with nontumor tissue, more. Tumor T cell lymph node origin was a supported hypothesis, not proven. Luminal-like breast cancer showed significantly greater tumor-nontumor repertoire similarity than basal-like breast cancer did.

Ten or more counts support this clonotype. Its target is not known. TCRdb processed the multiplex PCR reads anew with MiXCR; each CDR3 protein has one entry. The sample holds 180,000 or so distinct CDR3 sequences, around 33% seen once. V lost 4 bases and J 8 bases, leaving 12 bases between the germline ends. Germline values: CDR1 SGHTS, CDR2 YDEGEE. CDR3 length: 12 residues. This chain joins TRBV5-8 and TRBJ1-2, with D unclear. This sequence originates from a female donor with breast cancer. Some clones in this sample may be carry-over from other donors' samples. Sequencing was carried out using axillary lymph node tissue. The chain's CDR3 is CASSRRGVGYTF. The CDR3 coding sequence is TGTGCCAGCAGCCGTCGTGGGGTCGGCTACACCTTC.